The clone carrying this T cell receptor (beta chain) was seen a handful of times. The antigen is undetermined. Prepared libraries of TCR beta cDNA carried unique molecular identifiers. Input populations of about 0.95 to 11 million T cells gave rise to around 500,000 cDNA molecules. In TCRdb, the PCR reads were re-called with MiXCR into one record per CDR3 protein. This sample has roughly 400,000 distinct CDR3 sequences, with roughly 38% found just once. The sample belongs to a study of post-analysis software for immune sequencing data. Background on the study: Patients had relapsing-remitting, secondary progressive or progressive-relapsing multiple sclerosis; some lacked subtype.

Study results and caveats: Five or six TRBV segments appeared more often in patients than in controls, and TRBV5-6, TRBV5-1 and TRBV20-1 were among these. Batch-matched samples strongly co-clustered by F measure. There was significantly lower normalized Chao1 diversity in multiple sclerosis patients than in controls.

Trimming shortened V by 2 bases and J by 0 bases, and 11 bases separated the two germline ends. Germline values: CDR1 MNHEY, CDR2 SVGEGT. The CDR3 is 15 amino acids. The sequence was collected from a girl under 10 years old with multiple sclerosis. The chain has TRBV6-2 or TRBV6-3 and TRBJ2-7; TRBD2 might be the D (6 bases). The material sequenced was blood. The CDR3 here is CASSYRGLSSYEQYF. The CDR3 coding sequence is TGTGCCAGCAGTTACCGGGGACTGTCCTCCTACGAGCAGTACTTC.